A single sample is the source of the 6 T cell receptor beta chains below, sequenced in a study of CD8 T cells in ankylosing spondylitis. Antigens of these TCRs are unknown. Study-level points and caveats: Characteristic, it appeared, of ankylosing spondylitis blood was a TCR beta motif of about eight highly homologous variants.

TCRdb reprocessed the 5' RACE reads via MiXCR and lists one record per CDR3 protein. The table includes over 600,000 distinct CDR3 sequences, around 17% detected once. Source material: blood, either unsorted or a sorted T cell fraction (not recorded which). The receptors stem from a male donor with ankylosing spondylitis.

This clonotype has a handful of counts. V and J are TRBV20-1 and TRBJ2-1, with TRBD2 matching over 11 bases. This CDR3 region has 14 residues. Looked up from germline, CDR1 is DFQATT and CDR2 is SNEGSKA (reference sequence). Trimming cost V 2 bases and J 5 bases; bases outside gene matches: 2. Here the CDR3 DNA reads TGCAGTGCTAGATATAGCGGGGGGGACAATGAGCAGTTCTTC. Encoded protein: CSARYSGGDNEQFF.

This clonotype was seen a handful of times. The rearrangement joins TRBV29-1 to TRBJ2-7; D assignment may be TRBD1 or TRBD2 (6 bases each). Germline-derived CDR1 and CDR2 are SQVTM and ANQGSEA. With 4 bases removed from V and 0 bases from J, the gap between germline ends came to 10 bases. This CDR3 comprises 13 residues. The CDR3 sequence is CSVVEGGSYEQYF. DNA for the CDR3: TGCAGCGTTGTGGAGGGGGGCTCCTACGAGCAGTACTTC.

The V and J genes are TRBV11-2 and TRBJ1-5, with 7 positions matching TRBD1. V lost 6 bases, J lost 0 bases, and 14 bases stayed unmatched. The CDR3 spans 18 residues. Germline V gene lookup returns CDR1 SGHAT and CDR2 FQNNGV. CDR3 nucleotide sequence: TGTGCCAGCAGGACGGGAGGGGGCACAAACTGTAGCAATCAGCCCCAGCATTTT. Its translation: CASRTGGGTNCSNQPQHF.

This clonotype has ten or more counts. The J gene is TRBJ1-2, the V gene TRBV12-3 or TRBV12-4; TRBD1 is a possible D gene (6 bases). The CDR3 is 13 residues long. V was clipped by 6 bases and J by 4 bases, with 12 bases between them. The CDR3 protein is CASSHDRSYGYTF. The CDR3 bases are TGTGCCAGCAGCCACGACAGGAGCTATGGCTACACCTTC.

This clonotype has more than one count but fewer than ten. This chain uses TRBV12-3 or TRBV12-4 with TRBJ2-5; D is undetermined. V lost 7 bases to trimming and J lost 4 bases, with 7 bases between them. This CDR3 contains 11 residues. Here the CDR3 reads CASNPGETQYF. Here the CDR3 DNA reads TGTGCCAGCAATCCAGGAGAGACCCAGTACTTC.

This sequence joins TRBV9 and TRBJ2-7; unclear D gene. V lost 0 bases and J lost 0, with 7 bases in between. Germline V lookup: CDR1 SGDLS, CDR2 YYNGEE. The CDR3 spans 14 residues. The CDR3 is CASSVGDNSYEQYF. The CDR3 DNA reads as TGTGCCAGCAGCGTAGGCGACAACTCCTACGAGCAGTACTTC.